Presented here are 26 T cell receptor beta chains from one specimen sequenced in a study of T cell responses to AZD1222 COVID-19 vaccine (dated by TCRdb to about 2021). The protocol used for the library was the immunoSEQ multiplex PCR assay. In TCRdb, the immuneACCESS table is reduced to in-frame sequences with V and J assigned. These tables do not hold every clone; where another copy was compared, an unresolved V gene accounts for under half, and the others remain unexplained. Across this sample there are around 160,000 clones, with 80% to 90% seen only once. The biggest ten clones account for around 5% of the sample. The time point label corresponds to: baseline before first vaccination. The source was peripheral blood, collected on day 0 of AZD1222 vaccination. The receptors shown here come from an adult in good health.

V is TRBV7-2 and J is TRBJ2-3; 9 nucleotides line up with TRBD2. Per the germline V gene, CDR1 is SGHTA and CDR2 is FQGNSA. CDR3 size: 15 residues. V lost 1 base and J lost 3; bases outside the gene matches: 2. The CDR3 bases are TGTGCCAGCAGCTTAGGCGGGAGGGGAACAGATACGCAGTATTTT. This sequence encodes CASSLGGRGTDTQYF.

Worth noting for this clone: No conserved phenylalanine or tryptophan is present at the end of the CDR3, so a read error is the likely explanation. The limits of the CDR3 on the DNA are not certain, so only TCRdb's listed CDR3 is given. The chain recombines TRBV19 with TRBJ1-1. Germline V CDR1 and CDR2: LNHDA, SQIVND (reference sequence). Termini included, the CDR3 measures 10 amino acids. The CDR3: CASSMVKGFG.

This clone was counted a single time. For the CDR3, the DNA is TGTGCCAGCAGCCAAGGGGATTCCCTTTTCACTGAAGCTTTCTTT. Translation: CASSQGDSLFTEAFF. The gene calls are TRBV4-2 and TRBJ1-1; D call uncertain. Germline CDR1 LGHNA, CDR2 YNFKEQ. The V and J ends lost 1 base and 4 bases respectively, with 13 bases between them. This CDR3 contains 15 residues.

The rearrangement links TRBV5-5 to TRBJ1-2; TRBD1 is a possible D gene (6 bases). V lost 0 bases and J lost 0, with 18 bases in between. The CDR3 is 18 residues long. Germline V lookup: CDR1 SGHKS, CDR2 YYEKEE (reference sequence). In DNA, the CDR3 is TGTGCCAGCAGCTTGGATCCAAGGACAGCCGGAACTAACTATGGCTACACCTTC. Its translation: CASSLDPRTAGTNYGYTF.

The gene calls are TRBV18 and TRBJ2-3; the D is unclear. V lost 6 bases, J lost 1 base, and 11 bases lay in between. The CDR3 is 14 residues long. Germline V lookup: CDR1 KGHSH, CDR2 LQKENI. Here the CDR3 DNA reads TGTGCCAGCTCCCAGTTCCAGGGCACAGATACGCAGTATTTT. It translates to CASSQFQGTDTQYF.

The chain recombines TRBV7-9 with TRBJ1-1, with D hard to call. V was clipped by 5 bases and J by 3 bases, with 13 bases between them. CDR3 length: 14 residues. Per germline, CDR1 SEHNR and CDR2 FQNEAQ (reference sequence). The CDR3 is CASSPQGPYTEAFF. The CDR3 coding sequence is TGTGCCAGCAGCCCCCAAGGGCCTTACACTGAAGCTTTCTTT.

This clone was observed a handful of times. The chain's CDR3 is CASSKSGTKYNEQFF. The CDR3 DNA follows: TGTGCCAGCAGCAAGTCCGGGACAAAATACAATGAGCAGTTCTTC. This chain joins TRBV7-2 and TRBJ2-1; tentative D call: TRBD1 (6 bases). Germline V gives CDR1 SGHTA, CDR2 FQGNSA. Trimming removed 5 bases from V and 4 bases from J, with 15 bases in between. The CDR3 sequence is 15 residues long.

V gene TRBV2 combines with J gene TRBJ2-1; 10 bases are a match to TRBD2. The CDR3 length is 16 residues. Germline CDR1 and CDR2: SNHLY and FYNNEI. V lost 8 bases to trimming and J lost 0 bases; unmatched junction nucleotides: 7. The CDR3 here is CASGLGLAVSYNEQFF. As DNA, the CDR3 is TGTGCCAGCGGGCTCGGACTAGCGGTCTCCTACAATGAGCAGTTCTTC.

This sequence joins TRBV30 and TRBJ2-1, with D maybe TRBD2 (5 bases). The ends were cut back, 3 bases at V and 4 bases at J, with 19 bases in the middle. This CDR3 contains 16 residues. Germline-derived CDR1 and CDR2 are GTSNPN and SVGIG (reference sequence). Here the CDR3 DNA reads TGTGCCTGGAGAACCTTCGCTAGGACGGGATACAATGAGCAGTTCTTC. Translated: CAWRTFARTGYNEQFF.

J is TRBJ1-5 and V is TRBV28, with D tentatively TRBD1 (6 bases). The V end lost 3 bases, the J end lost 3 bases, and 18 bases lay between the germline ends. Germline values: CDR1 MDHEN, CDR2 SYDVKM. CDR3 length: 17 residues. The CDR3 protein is CASSFPALTGINQPQHF. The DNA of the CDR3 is TGTGCCAGCAGTTTCCCCGCTCTTACAGGGATCAATCAGCCCCAGCATTTT.

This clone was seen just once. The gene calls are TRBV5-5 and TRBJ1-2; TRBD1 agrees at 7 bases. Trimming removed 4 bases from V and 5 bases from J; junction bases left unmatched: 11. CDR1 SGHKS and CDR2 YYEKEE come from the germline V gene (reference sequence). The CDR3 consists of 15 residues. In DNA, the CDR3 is TGTGCCAGCAGCCCCCGGGACAGCCTGTTATATGGCTACACCTTC. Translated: CASSPRDSLLYGYTF.

This chain's CDR3 is CASSLDWTARGAFF. Written as DNA, the CDR3 is TGTGCCAGCAGCTTGGATTGGACAGCAAGGGGGGCTTTCTTT. This rearrangement joins TRBV11-2 to TRBJ1-1, with a weak D call TRBD1 (6 bases). Germline loops: CDR1 SGHAT, CDR2 FQNNGV. V lost 3 bases to trimming and J lost 11 bases, with 19 bases between them. The length of the CDR3 is 14 residues.

The CDR3 loop reads CASSIRWGPTNEQFF. The CDR3 bases are TGTGCCAGTAGTATACGGTGGGGCCCAACCAATGAGCAGTTCTTC. The chain joins TRBV19 to TRBJ2-1; D might be TRBD1 (5 bases). This CDR3 is built from 15 residues. CDR1 LNHDA and CDR2 SQIVND come from the germline V gene (reference sequence). Trimming pared 2 bases from V and 6 bases from J, leaving 14 bases between.

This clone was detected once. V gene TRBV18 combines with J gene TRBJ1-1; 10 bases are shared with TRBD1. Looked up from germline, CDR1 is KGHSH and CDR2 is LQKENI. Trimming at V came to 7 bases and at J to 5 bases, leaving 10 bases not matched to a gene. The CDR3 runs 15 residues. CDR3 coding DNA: TGTGCCAGCTTCTCGGACAGGGGGATAGAGACTGAAGCTTTCTTT. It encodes CASFSDRGIETEAFF. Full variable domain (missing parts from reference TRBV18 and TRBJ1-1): NAGVMQNPRHLVRRRGQEARLRCSPMKGHSHVYWYRQLPEEGLKFMVYLQKENIIDESGMPKERFSAEFPKEGPSILRIQQVVRGDSAAYFCASFSDRGIETEAFFGQGTRLTVV.

This CDR3 reads CASRLDGFDNEQFF. CDR3 coding DNA: TGTGCAAGTCGCTTAGACGGGTTTGACAATGAGCAGTTCTTC. The chain couples TRBV12-2 to TRBJ2-1; TRBD2, the table's D call, was not compared with the DNA. TRBV12-2 is designated a pseudogene. The CDR3 sequence is 14 residues long.

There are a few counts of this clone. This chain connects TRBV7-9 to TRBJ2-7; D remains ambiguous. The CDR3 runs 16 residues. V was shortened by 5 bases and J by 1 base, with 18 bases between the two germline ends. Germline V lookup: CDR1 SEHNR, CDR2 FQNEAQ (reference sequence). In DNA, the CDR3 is TGTGCCAGCAGCCCCCCAACGTGGGCAGATTCCTACGAGCAGTACTTC. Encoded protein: CASSPPTWADSYEQYF.

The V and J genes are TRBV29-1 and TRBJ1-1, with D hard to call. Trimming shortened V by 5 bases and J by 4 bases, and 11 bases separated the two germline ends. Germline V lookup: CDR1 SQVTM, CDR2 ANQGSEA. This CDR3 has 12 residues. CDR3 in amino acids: CSVIPRGTEAFF. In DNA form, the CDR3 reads TGCAGCGTTATCCCTCGGGGCACTGAAGCTTTCTTT.

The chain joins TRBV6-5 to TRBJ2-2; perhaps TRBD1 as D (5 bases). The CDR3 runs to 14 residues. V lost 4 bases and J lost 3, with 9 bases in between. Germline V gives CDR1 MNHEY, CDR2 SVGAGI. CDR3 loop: CASSWTSDTGELFF. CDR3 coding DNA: TGTGCCAGCAGTTGGACATCTGACACCGGGGAGCTGTTTTTT.

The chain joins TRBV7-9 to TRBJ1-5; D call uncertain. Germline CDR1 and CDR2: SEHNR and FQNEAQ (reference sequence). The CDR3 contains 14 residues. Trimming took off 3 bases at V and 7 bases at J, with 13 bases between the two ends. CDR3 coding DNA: TGTGCCAGCAGCTTTTTGGGGTCCGGGCAGCCCCAGCATTTT. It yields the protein CASSFLGSGQPQHF.

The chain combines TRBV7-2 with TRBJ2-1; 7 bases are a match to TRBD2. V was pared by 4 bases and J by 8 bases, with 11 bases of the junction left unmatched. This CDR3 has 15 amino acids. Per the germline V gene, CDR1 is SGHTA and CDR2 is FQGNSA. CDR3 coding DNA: TGTGCCAGCAGCTCCAGACTAGCAGTAGGCGATGAGCAGTTCTTC. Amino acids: CASSSRLAVGDEQFF.

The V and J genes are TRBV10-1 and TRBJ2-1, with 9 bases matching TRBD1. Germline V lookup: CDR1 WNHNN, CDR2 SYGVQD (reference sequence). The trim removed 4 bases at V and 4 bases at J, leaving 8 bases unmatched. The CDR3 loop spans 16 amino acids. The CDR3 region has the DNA TGCGCCAGCAGTGGGATAACGGGACAGGGTTACAATGAGCAGTTCTTC. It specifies CASSGITGQGYNEQFF.

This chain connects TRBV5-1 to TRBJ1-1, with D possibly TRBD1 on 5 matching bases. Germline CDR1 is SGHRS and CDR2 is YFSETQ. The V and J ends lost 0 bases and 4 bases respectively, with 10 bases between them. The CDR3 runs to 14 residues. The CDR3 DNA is TGCGCCAGCAGCTTGGGCGTCGGGGGCACTGAAGCTTTCTTT. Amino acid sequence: CASSLGVGGTEAFF.

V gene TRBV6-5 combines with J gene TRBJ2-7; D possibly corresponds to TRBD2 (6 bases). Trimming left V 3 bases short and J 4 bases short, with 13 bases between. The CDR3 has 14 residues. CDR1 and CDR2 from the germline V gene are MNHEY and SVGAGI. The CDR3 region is CASSYFGAGYEQYF. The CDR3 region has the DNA TGTGCCAGCAGTTATTTTGGGGCGGGATACGAGCAGTACTTC.

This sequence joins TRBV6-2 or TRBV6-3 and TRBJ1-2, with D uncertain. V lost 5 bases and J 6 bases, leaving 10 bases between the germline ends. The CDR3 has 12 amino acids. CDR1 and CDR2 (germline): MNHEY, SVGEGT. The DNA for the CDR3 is TGTGCCAGCAGTCTAAGGGTTCATGGCTACACCTTC. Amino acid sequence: CASSLRVHGYTF.

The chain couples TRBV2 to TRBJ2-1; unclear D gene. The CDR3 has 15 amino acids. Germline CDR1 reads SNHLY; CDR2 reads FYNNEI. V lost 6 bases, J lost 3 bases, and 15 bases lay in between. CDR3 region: CASRLGGGGYNEQFF. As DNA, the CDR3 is TGTGCCAGCAGGCTGGGCGGCGGTGGCTACAATGAGCAGTTCTTC.

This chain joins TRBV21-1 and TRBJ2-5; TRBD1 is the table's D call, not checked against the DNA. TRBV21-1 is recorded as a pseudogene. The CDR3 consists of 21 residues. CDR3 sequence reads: CASSKAINQGSIDELEETQYF. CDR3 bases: TGTGCCAGCAGCAAAGCAATAAACCAGGGGTCTATCGATGAGCTTGAAGAGACCCAGTACTTC.